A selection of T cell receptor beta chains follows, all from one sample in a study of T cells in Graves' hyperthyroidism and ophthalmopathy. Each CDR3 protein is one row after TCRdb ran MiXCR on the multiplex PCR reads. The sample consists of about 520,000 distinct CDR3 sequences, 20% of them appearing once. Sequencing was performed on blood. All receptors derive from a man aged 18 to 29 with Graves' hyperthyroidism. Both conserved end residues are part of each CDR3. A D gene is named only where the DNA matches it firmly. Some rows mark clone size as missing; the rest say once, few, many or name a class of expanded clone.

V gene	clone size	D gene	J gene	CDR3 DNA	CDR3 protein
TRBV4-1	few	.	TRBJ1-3	TGCGCCAGCAGCCCGTTCGAAAGGGGGTACTCTGGAAACACCATATATTTT	CASSPFERGYSGNTIYF
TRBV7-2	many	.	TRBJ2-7	TGTGCCAGCAGCTTAGCGGATCGGGGGCCCTACGAGCAGTACTTC	CASSLADRGPYEQYF
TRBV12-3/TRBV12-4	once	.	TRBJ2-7	TGTGCCAGCAGTTTCCTTGCCTGGGGGCAGTACTTC	CASSFLAWGQYF
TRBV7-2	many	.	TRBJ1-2	TGTGCCAGCAGCTCTATCTATGGGGGGGGCTACACCTTC	CASSSIYGGGYTF
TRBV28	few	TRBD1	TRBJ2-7	TGTGCCAGCGACTCCCGGGACAGGGGGCCGTCCTACGATCAGTACTTC	CASDSRDRGPSYDQYF
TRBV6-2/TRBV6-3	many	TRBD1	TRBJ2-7	TGTGCCAGCAGTTACTCTGACAGGGGGCAGCAGTACTTC	CASSYSDRGQQYF
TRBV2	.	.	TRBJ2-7	TGTGCCAGCAGTGAAACCGCGGTCGGGGCCAACTTC	CASSETAVGANF
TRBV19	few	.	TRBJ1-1	TGTGCCAGTACCCGCGGGGGGGGGTGCCCTGAAGCTTTCTTT	CASTRGGGCPEAFF
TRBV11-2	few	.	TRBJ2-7	TGTGCCAGCAGCTTTTTGATCGGGGGGCCCTTCTCCTACGAGCAGTACTTC	CASSFLIGGPFSYEQYF
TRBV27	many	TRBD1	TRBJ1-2	TGTGCCAGCAGTGGACCCGGACAGGGGGGAGGCTACACCTTC	CASSGPGQGGGYTF
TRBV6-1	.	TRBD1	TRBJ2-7	TGTGCCAGCCCATCCGGGACAGGGGCGTACGAGCAGTACTTC	CASPSGTGAYEQYF
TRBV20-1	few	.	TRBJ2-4	TGCAGTGCTAGAGAAAGATTAGCCAAAAACATTCAGTACTTC	CSARERLAKNIQYF
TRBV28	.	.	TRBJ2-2	TGTGCCAGCAGTTTACAGATTAACACCGGGGAGCTGTTTTTT	CASSLQINTGELFF
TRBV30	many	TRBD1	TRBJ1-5	TGTGCCTGGTCGGACAGGGCGAATCAGCCCCAGCATTTT	CAWSDRANQPQHF
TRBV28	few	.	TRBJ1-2	TGTGCCAGCAGTTTCGGGACTAGAAACTATGGCTACACCTTC	CASSFGTRNYGYTF
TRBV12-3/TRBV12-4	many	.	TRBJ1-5	TGTGCCAGCAGCAGGGGCCTCGTCAATCAGCCCCAGCATTTT	CASSRGLVNQPQHF
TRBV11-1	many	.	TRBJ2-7	TGTGCCAGCAGCTTAGTTGGGGCGTCCATAGACGAGCAGTACTTC	CASSLVGASIDEQYF
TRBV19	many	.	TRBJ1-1	TGTGCCAGTTCTCAGGGCGTCGCTGAAGCTTTCTTT	CASSQGVAEAFF
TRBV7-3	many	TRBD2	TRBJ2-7	TGTGCCAGCAGCCCGGGGACTAGCGGGGAGGTATGGTACGAGCAGTACTTC	CASSPGTSGEVWYEQYF
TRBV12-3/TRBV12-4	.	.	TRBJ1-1	TGTGCCAGCAGTCCGACTGGGGGCACTGAAGCTTGCTTT	CASSPTGGTEACF
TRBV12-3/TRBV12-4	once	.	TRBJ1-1	TGTGCCAGCAGCCCCGCAGACGGGGCCCGCAATGAAGCTTTCTTT	CASSPADGARNEAFF
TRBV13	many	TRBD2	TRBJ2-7	TGTGCCAGCAGCTCGCCCAGTGAGCGGGGCTCCTACGAGCAGTACTTC	CASSSPSERGSYEQYF
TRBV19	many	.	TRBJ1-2	TGTGCCACCAGTCATGATGGCTACACCTTC	CATSHDGYTF
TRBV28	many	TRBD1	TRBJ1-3	TGTGCCAGCAGTTCATCCTATAGCCGGGACAGACGAATTTTT	CASSSSYSRDRRIF
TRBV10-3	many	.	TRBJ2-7	TGTGCCATCAGTGATGAGCGACAGACAAGCGACAACCGCTCCTACGAGCAGTACTTC	CAISDERQTSDNRSYEQYF
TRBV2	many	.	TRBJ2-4	TGTGCCAGCAGCGCCCTTCGGTCAGGGGACATTCAGTACTTC	CASSALRSGDIQYF
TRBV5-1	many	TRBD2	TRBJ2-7	TGCGCCAGCAGCACCGGAAGCGGGGGATACGAGCAGTACTTC	CASSTGSGGYEQYF
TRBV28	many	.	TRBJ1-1	TGTGCCACCATGTACCGCACTGAAGCTTTCTTT	CATMYRTEAFF